One and the same sample provided the 15 T cell receptor beta chains below, sequenced in a study of T cell changes during pregnancy in multiple sclerosis. The assay was immunoSEQ multiplex PCR, and TCRdb's table has in-frame clones only and misses some. The sample shows about 24,000 clones, more than 80% of them seen only once. This specimen consisted of CD8+ T cells from peripheral blood mononuclear cells, obtained in the first trimester of pregnancy. The receptors derive from a female donor in good health, enrolled as a control in a pregnancy study.

The chain links TRBV10-2 to TRBJ1-1; 7 bases are shared with TRBD1. This CDR3 spans 13 amino acids. Germline V CDR1 and CDR2: WSHSY, SAAADI. V was clipped by 6 bases and J by 6 bases; unmatched bases: 7. The CDR3 sequence: CASSDGTAPEAFF. The CDR3 bases are TGCGCCAGCAGCGACGGGACAGCCCCTGAAGCTTTCTTT.

V usage is TRBV11-2 and J usage is TRBJ2-7, with 7 bases fitting TRBD2. V was pared by 1 base and J by 2 bases, with 11 bases of the junction left unmatched. CDR3 size: 17 residues. The germline CDR1 and CDR2 sequences are SGHAT and FQNNGV. CDR3 protein: CASSLGPLWEGTYEQYF. CDR3 DNA sequence: TGTGCCAGCAGCTTAGGCCCCCTATGGGAGGGAACCTACGAGCAGTACTTC.

The chain has TRBV4-2 and TRBJ1-4, with D maybe TRBD1 (6 bases). The CDR3 totals 15 residues. Trimming took off 0 bases at V and 5 bases at J, with 10 bases between the two ends. From germline, CDR1 is LGHNA and CDR2 YNFKEQ. This CDR3 is CASSQEQGTNEKLFF. For the CDR3, the DNA is TGTGCCAGCAGCCAAGAACAGGGTACCAATGAAAAACTGTTTTTT.

The V call is TRBV5-1, the J call TRBJ2-2, with D tentatively TRBD1 (6 bases). The CDR3 has 13 residues. Trimming stripped 4 bases from V and 7 bases from J, with 11 bases between. Germline values: CDR1 SGHRS, CDR2 YFSETQ. CDR3 protein: CASSPTGNGELFF. The CDR3 nucleotides read TGCGCCAGCAGCCCTACAGGGAACGGGGAGCTGTTTTTT.

Within the sample, this clone is medium-sized. This chain uses TRBV10-2 with TRBJ2-5, with TRBD1 matching 7 bases. The CDR3 is made up of 12 amino acids. After removal of 9 bases from V and 5 bases from J, the junction contained 6 bases not matched to a gene. Germline values: CDR1 WSHSY, CDR2 SAAADI. The CDR3 coding sequence is TGCGCCAGTACAGGGGATGGGGAGACCCAGTACTTC. This sequence encodes CASTGDGETQYF.

The V call is TRBV19, the J call TRBJ2-6; possible D gene TRBD2, 5 bases. The germline V gene encodes CDR1 LNHDA and CDR2 SQIVND (reference sequence). CDR3 length: 15 residues. The V and J ends lost 5 bases and 0 bases respectively, with 8 bases between them. The CDR3, as DNA: TGTGCCAGTAGTCACGGGGTCTCTGGGGCCAACGTCCTGACTTTC. Translating gives CASSHGVSGANVLTF. The variable domain in full, with the rest retrieved from reference TRBV19 and TRBJ2-6, is DGGITQSPKYLFRKEGQNVTLSCEQNLNHDAMYWYRQDPGQGLRLIYYSQIVNDFQKGDIAEGYSVSREKKESFPLTVTSAQKNPTAFYLCASSHGVSGANVLTFGAGSRLTVL.

The chain links TRBV18 to TRBJ1-5; tentative D call: TRBD1 (6 bases). Germline CDR1 KGHSH, CDR2 LQKENI. The CDR3 is 18 amino acids. V lost 4 bases to trimming and J lost 6 bases, with 25 bases between them. The CDR3 sequence is CASSLPGGGTRPFQPQHF. The CDR3 region has the DNA TGTGCCAGCTCACTACCGGGGGGGGGCACTCGTCCCTTTCAGCCCCAGCATTTT.

Comments on this clone: At one end, the junction sequence differs from germline, possibly due to a read error. The chain employs TRBV27 and TRBJ1-1, with D tentatively TRBD1 (5 bases). This CDR3 is built from 13 residues. From germline, CDR1 is MNHEY and CDR2 SMNVEV (reference sequence). The CDR3 sequence: CASRIGEGTEAFF. Written as DNA, the CDR3 is TGTGCCAGCCGGATCGGGGAAGGGACTGAGGCTTTCTTT.

By share of the sample, this clone is medium-sized (0.01 to 0.1%). The genes are TRBV7-6 and TRBJ1-1; no clear D. The germline V gene encodes CDR1 SGHVS and CDR2 FNYEAQ. V lost 1 base and J 0 bases, leaving 9 bases between the germline ends. The CDR3 extends over 15 amino acids. CDR3 region: CASSLGPRMNTEAFF. For the CDR3, the DNA is TGTGCCAGCAGCTTAGGGCCCAGGATGAACACTGAAGCTTTCTTT.

The gene calls are TRBV4-1 and TRBJ1-6; no reliable D call. Per germline, CDR1 MGHRA and CDR2 YSYEKL. The CDR3 sequence is 15 residues long. V was trimmed by 3 bases and J by 6 bases, leaving 12 bases between them. This CDR3 is CASSQRSAANSPLHF. The CDR3 DNA reads as TGCGCCAGCAGCCAGCGGTCGGCAGCTAATTCACCCCTCCACTTT.

J is TRBJ2-1 and V is TRBV4-3, with 10 bases matching TRBD1. The CDR3 is made up of 13 amino acids. CDR1 is LGHNA and CDR2 is YSLEER in the germline V gene. With 3 bases clipped from V and 12 bases from J, the junction kept 5 bases outside the gene matches. The CDR3 coding sequence is TGCGCCAGCAGCCAGGGGGGACAGGGGACGCAGTTCTTC. Amino acids: CASSQGGQGTQFF.

The rearrangement uses TRBV5-3 and TRBJ1-6; 9 nucleotides match TRBD1. TRBV5-3 is an ORF, with its function uncertain. CDR3 length equals 16 residues. Trimming cost V 4 bases and J 2 bases; bases outside gene matches: 4. The CDR3 nucleotides are TGTGCCAGAAGCATGGACAGGGGTACCTATAATTCACCCCTCCACTTT. Translation gives CARSMDRGTYNSPLHF.

The V call is TRBV4-3, the J call TRBJ2-7, with D uncertain. Trimming pared 0 bases from V and 2 bases from J, leaving 5 bases between. The CDR3 contains 13 residues. Germline assignment: CDR1 LGHNA and CDR2 YSLEER. CDR3 nucleotide sequence: TGCGCCAGCAGCCAAGAGGCCACCTACGAGCAGTACTTC. Translating it yields CASSQEATYEQYF.

The chain has TRBV7-9 and TRBJ1-4; TRBD1 might be the D (6 bases). This CDR3 has 14 amino acids. Trimming stripped 5 bases from V and 7 bases from J, with 14 bases between. Germline values: CDR1 SEHNR, CDR2 FQNEAQ (reference sequence). Here the CDR3 reads CASSPRTEGEKLFF. The DNA for the CDR3 is TGTGCCAGCAGCCCACGGACAGAGGGTGAAAAACTGTTTTTT.

The CDR3 here is CASGSRANYNEQFF. The CDR3 coding sequence is TGCGCCAGCGGTTCGAGGGCGAACTACAATGAGCAGTTCTTC. The V call is TRBV4-3, the J call TRBJ2-1; TRBD2 might be the D (5 bases). The V end lost 8 bases, the J end lost 3 bases, and 14 bases lay between the germline ends. This CDR3 comprises 14 residues. CDR1 and CDR2 from the germline V gene are LGHNA and YSLEER.